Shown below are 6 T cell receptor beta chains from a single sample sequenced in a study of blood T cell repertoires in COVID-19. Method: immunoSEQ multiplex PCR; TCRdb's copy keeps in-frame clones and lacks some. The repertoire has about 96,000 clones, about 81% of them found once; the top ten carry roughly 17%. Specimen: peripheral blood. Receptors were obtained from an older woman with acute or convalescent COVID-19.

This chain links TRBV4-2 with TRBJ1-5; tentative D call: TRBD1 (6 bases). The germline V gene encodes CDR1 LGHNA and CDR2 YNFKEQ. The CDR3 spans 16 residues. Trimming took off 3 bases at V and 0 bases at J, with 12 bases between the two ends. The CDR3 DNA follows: TGTGCCAGCAGCCAGGATAGACAGGTTAGCAATCAGCCCCAGCATTTT. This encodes CASSQDRQVSNQPQHF.

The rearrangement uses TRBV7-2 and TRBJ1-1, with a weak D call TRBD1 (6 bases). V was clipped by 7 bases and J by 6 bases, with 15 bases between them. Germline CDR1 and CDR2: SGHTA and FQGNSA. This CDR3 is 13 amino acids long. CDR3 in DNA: TGTGCCAGCACCCTACCCGAGGGGGCTGAAGCTTTCTTT. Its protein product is CASTLPEGAEAFF.

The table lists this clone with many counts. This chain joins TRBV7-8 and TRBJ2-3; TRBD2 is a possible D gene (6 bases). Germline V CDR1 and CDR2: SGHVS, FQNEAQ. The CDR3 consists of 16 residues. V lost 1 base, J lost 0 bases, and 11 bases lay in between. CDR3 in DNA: TGTGCCAGCAGCTTAGTGTCGGGGACTAGCACAGATACGCAGTATTTT. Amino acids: CASSLVSGTSTDTQYF. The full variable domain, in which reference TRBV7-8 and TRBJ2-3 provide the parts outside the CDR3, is GAGVSQSPRYKVAKRGQDVALRCDPISGHVSLFWYQQALGQGPEFLTYFQNEAQLDKSGLPSDRFFAERPEGSVSTLKIQRTQQEDSAVYLCASSLVSGTSTDTQYFGPGTRLTVL.

The CDR3 loop reads CASAPGQAGETQYF. The CDR3 region has the DNA TGTGCCAGCGCCCCCGGACAGGCGGGGGAGACCCAGTACTTC. The chain couples TRBV28 to TRBJ2-5; TRBD1 might be the D (7 bases). CDR1 and CDR2 from the germline V gene are MDHEN and SYDVKM. V dropped 8 bases and J dropped 5 bases, with 18 bases sitting between them. This CDR3 has 14 residues.

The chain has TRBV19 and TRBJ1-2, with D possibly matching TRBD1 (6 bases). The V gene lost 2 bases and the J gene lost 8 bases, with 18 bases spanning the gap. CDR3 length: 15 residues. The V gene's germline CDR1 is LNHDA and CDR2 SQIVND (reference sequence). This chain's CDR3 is CASSITGTPVEGYTF. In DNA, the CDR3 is TGTGCCAGTAGTATAACCGGGACACCGGTGGAAGGCTACACCTTC.

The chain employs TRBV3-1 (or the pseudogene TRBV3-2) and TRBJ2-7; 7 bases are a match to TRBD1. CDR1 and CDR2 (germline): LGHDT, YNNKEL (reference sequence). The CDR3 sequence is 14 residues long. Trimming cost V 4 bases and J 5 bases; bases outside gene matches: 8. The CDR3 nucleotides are TGTGCCAGCAGCCTTCGACAGGGACGACACGAGCAGTACTTC. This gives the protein CASSLRQGRHEQYF.